These 11 T cell receptor beta chains came from one sample sequenced in a study of blood T cell repertoires in COVID-19. Using immunoSEQ multiplex PCR, the repertoire was profiled, and TCRdb retains in-frame clones only, with some absent. This table holds some 26,000 clones, about 83% found once. The specimen was peripheral blood. Source of these receptors: a human donor with active COVID-19. The donor label of this sample is uncertain.

CDR3 residues: CASNRLAGGAGELFF. The CDR3 DNA reads TGTGCCAGCAACCGACTAGCGGGAGGCGCCGGGGAGCTGTTTTTT. The V gene is TRBV27, the J gene TRBJ2-2, with 13 positions matching TRBD2. Trimming removed 7 bases from V and 6 bases from J; junction bases left unmatched: 5. Germline lookup yields CDR1 MNHEY and CDR2 SMNVEV (reference sequence). The CDR3 consists of 15 residues.

V is TRBV9 and J is TRBJ2-5; D is perhaps TRBD2 (5 bases). This CDR3 spans 14 amino acids. V was shortened by 7 bases and J by 9 bases, with 22 bases between the two germline ends. Germline V gene sequence: CDR1 SGDLS, CDR2 YYNGEE. CDR3 amino acids: CASAQRLEGTAQYF. For the CDR3, the DNA is TGTGCCAGCGCGCAACGCCTTGAGGGCACGGCCCAGTACTTC.

The genes are TRBV5-4 and TRBJ2-3; D may be TRBD2 (5 bases). Between the trimmed V and J ends, which lost 4 bases and 4 bases, there was a span of 7 bases. The germline CDR1 and CDR2 sequences are SGHNT and YYREEE (reference sequence). The CDR3 has 12 amino acids. CDR3 coding DNA: TGTGCCAGCAGCCGGAGGCCAGATACGCAGTATTTT. Protein product: CASSRRPDTQYF. The variable domain in full, completed from reference TRBV5-4 and TRBJ2-3, reads ETGVTQSPTHLIKTRGQQVTLRCSSQSGHNTVSWYQQALGQGPQFIFQYYREEENGRGNFPPRFSGLQFPNYSSELNVNALELDDSALYLCASSRRPDTQYFGPGTRLTVL.

The chain employs TRBV27 and TRBJ2-3; 9 bases align to TRBD2. The germline V gene has CDR1 MNHEY and CDR2 SMNVEV (reference sequence). With V trimmed by 6 bases and J by 4 bases, 5 bases remained unmatched. This CDR3 has 14 amino acids. CDR3 DNA sequence: TGTGCCAGCAGCGAGGTAGCGGGAGCAGATACGCAGTATTTT. As protein: CASSEVAGADTQYF.

The chain is built from TRBV29-1 and TRBJ2-1, with 9 positions matching TRBD2. This CDR3 has 13 amino acids. CDR1 SQVTM and CDR2 ANQGSEA come from the germline V gene. J lost 5 bases, V lost 8 bases, and 7 bases had no gene match. The CDR3 DNA reads TGCAGCAAGACTAGCGGATTAAACAATGAGCAGTTCTTC. This gives the protein CSKTSGLNNEQFF.

J is TRBJ2-7 and V is TRBV19, with TRBD1 matching 7 bases. Germline V gives CDR1 LNHDA, CDR2 SQIVND (reference sequence). V was clipped by 3 bases and J by 3 bases; unmatched bases: 5. This CDR3 is built from 14 residues. CDR3 protein: CASSIRQGIYEQYF. In DNA, the CDR3 is TGTGCCAGTAGTATCCGACAGGGAATCTACGAGCAGTACTTC.

This chain connects TRBV6-2 or TRBV6-3 to TRBJ2-7; TRBD2 agrees at 9 bases. The V segment lost 4 bases and the J segment 4 bases; nucleotides outside the gene matches: 5. The germline V gene encodes CDR1 MNHEY and CDR2 SVGEGT. The CDR3 has 14 amino acids. This chain's CDR3 is CASSSTSGLYEQYF. CDR3 nucleotide sequence: TGTGCCAGCAGTTCGACTAGCGGCCTATACGAGCAGTACTTC.

The chain links TRBV19 to TRBJ1-1; D is undetermined. V lost 4 bases and J 0 bases, leaving 9 bases between the germline ends. The CDR3 covers 14 residues. Per the germline V gene, CDR1 is LNHDA and CDR2 is SQIVND (reference sequence). CDR3 sequence reads: CASSRRAVNTEAFF. CDR3 nucleotides: TGTGCCAGTAGTAGGAGGGCCGTGAACACTGAAGCTTTCTTT. Using reference TRBV19 and TRBJ1-1 for the parts outside the CDR3, the full variable domain is DGGITQSPKYLFRKEGQNVTLSCEQNLNHDAMYWYRQDPGQGLRLIYYSQIVNDFQKGDIAEGYSVSREKKESFPLTVTSAQKNPTAFYLCASSRRAVNTEAFFGQGTRLTVV.

This chain joins TRBV5-6 and TRBJ2-6; the D is unclear. The CDR3 covers 14 residues. V lost 9 bases and J 4 bases, leaving 14 bases between the germline ends. CDR1 and CDR2 from the germline V gene are SGHDT and YYEEEE. CDR3 in DNA: TGTGCCACCGTGTTTGGAGTGGGGGCCAACGTCCTGACTTTC. This sequence encodes CATVFGVGANVLTF.

The chain joins TRBV11-3 to TRBJ2-7; D is unresolved. Trimming removed 5 bases at V and 4 bases at J, with 6 bases between. CDR3 length equals 11 residues. Per the germline V gene, CDR1 is SGHNT and CDR2 is YENEEA. The CDR3 reads CASSAGYEQYF. CDR3 DNA sequence: TGTGCCAGCAGCGCAGGTTACGAGCAGTACTTC. The whole variable domain, filled in from reference TRBV11-3 and TRBJ2-7, reads EAGVVQSPRYKIIEKKQPVAFWCNPISGHNTLYWYLQNLGQGPELLIRYENEEAVDDSQLPKDRFSAERLKGVDSTLKIQPAELGDSAVYLCASSAGYEQYFGPGTRLTVT.

This sequence joins TRBV10-3 and TRBJ2-2; possible D gene TRBD2, 7 bases. The CDR3 is 14 amino acids. Per germline, CDR1 ENHRY and CDR2 SYGVKD. With 10 bases removed from V and 3 bases from J, the gap between germline ends came to 15 bases. The CDR3 nucleotides read TGTGCCACACTTCGGGGGGCGCACACCGGGGAGCTGTTTTTT. Protein: CATLRGAHTGELFF.